This T cell receptor (beta chain) emerged from a study of cytomegalovirus exposure and HLA in healthy donors. Broader study findings: It was reportedly the case that the classifier diagnosed cytomegalovirus status with high specificity and sensitivity.

V dropped 2 bases and J dropped 1; count of bases not matched to a gene: 8. CDR3 size: 16 residues. The V gene's germline CDR1 is SGHTS and CDR2 YDEGEE. The assay was immunoSEQ multiplex PCR, and TCRdb's table has in-frame clones only and misses some. The table has 150,000 to 170,000 clones, 70% to 90% seen once. Remarks on this clone: The antigen remains unidentified.

Sequences were obtained from PBMCs. This TCR derives from a man between 18 and 29 years old in good health and CMV-seropositive. The V gene is TRBV5-8, the J gene TRBJ2-5, with TRBD2 matching 7 bases. Written as DNA, the CDR3 is TGTGCCAGCAGCTTCGGGAGCGGGGAGGTCCAAGAGACCCAGTACTTC. Translating gives CASSFGSGEVQETQYF. The entire variable domain, with the rest obtained from reference TRBV5-8 and TRBJ2-5, is as follows: EAGVTQSPTHLIKTRGQQATLRCSPISGHTSVYWYQQALGLGLQFLLWYDEGEERNRGNFPPRFSGRQFPNYSSELNVNALELEDSALYLCASSFGSGEVQETQYFGPGTRLLVL.